The 20 T cell receptor beta chains in this list originate from one sample, sequenced in a study of blood T cell repertoires in COVID-19. TCRdb keeps only in-frame clones here, not all; method: immunoSEQ multiplex PCR. The sample records a few hundred thousand clones, 90% being singletons. Sequencing was done on a sample of peripheral blood. All receptors derive from a woman aged 40 to 50 with COVID-19, enrolled during active disease.

The genes are TRBV5-6 and TRBJ1-6; 10 nucleotides align to TRBD1. After removal of 4 bases from V and 7 bases from J, the junction contained 8 bases not matched to a gene. This CDR3 has 16 residues. From germline, CDR1 is SGHDT and CDR2 YYEEEE. The DNA for the CDR3 is TGTGCCAGCAGCGCGGGGACAGGGGCTTCCAATTCACCCCTCCACTTT. Its protein product is CASSAGTGASNSPLHF. Full variable domain (missing parts from reference TRBV5-6 and TRBJ1-6): DAGVTQSPTHLIKTRGQQVTLRCSPKSGHDTVSWYQQALGQGPQFIFQYYEEEERQRGNFPDRFSGHQFPNYSSELNVNALLLGDSALYLCASSAGTGASNSPLHFGNGTRLTVT.

The chain recombines TRBV10-3 with TRBJ2-1; perhaps TRBD2 as D (7 bases). The CDR3 sequence is 14 residues long. CDR1 is ENHRY, CDR2 SYGVKD, per germline. V lost 3 bases and J 8 bases, leaving 14 bases between the germline ends. CDR3 coding DNA: TGTGCCATCAGTGAAGGGGGGGTAGGGGATGAGCAGTTCTTC. This encodes CAISEGGVGDEQFF.

V gene TRBV7-2 combines with J gene TRBJ1-1; no reliable D call. From germline, CDR1 is SGHTA and CDR2 FQGNSA. This CDR3 spans 16 amino acids. The V gene lost 1 base and the J gene lost 4 bases, with 16 bases spanning the gap. The chain's CDR3 is CASSLVGGAGATEAFF. CDR3 nucleotides: TGTGCCAGCAGCTTAGTTGGCGGAGCTGGAGCCACTGAAGCTTTCTTT.

The gene calls are TRBV3-1 (or the pseudogene TRBV3-2) and TRBJ2-3; unclear D gene. Germline CDR1 and CDR2: LGHDT and YNNKEL (reference sequence). The CDR3 has 13 amino acids. V was pared by 4 bases and J by 4 bases, with 9 bases between. The CDR3 loop reads CASSLRAADTQYF. Here the CDR3 DNA reads TGTGCCAGCAGCCTCCGTGCAGCAGATACGCAGTATTTT.

The V and J genes are TRBV6-2 or TRBV6-3 and TRBJ1-6; D is ambiguous. This CDR3 is built from 15 residues. The germline V and J ends were trimmed by 6 bases and 0 bases, with 9 bases remaining between them. Germline CDR1 reads MNHEY; CDR2 reads SVGEGT. This chain's CDR3 is CASSYDNSYNSPLHF. CDR3 bases: TGTGCCAGCAGCTATGACAACTCCTATAATTCACCCCTCCACTTT.

The chain has TRBV11-3 and TRBJ2-5; the D gene is possibly TRBD1 (6 bases). Trimming shortened V by 1 base and J by 2 bases, and 8 bases separated the two germline ends. This CDR3 spans 14 amino acids. Per germline, CDR1 SGHNT and CDR2 YENEEA. CDR3 sequence (DNA): TGTGCCAGCAGCTTAGGGCAGGGGCAAGAGACCCAGTACTTC. Encoded protein: CASSLGQGQETQYF.

Worth noting for this clone: The same CDR3 can be traced to other DNA sequences in this sample. V is TRBV28 and J is TRBJ2-1; D is possibly TRBD1 (5 bases). This CDR3 has 14 residues. Trimming took 2 bases from V and 2 from J, leaving 7 bases between them. Per the germline V gene, CDR1 is MDHEN and CDR2 is SYDVKM. CDR3 DNA sequence: TGTGCCAGCAGTTTAAGGGGCACCTACAATGAGCAGTTCTTC. Its protein product is CASSLRGTYNEQFF.

The V and J genes are TRBV27 and TRBJ2-1; possibly TRBD1 for D (5 bases). Germline CDR1 is MNHEY and CDR2 is SMNVEV (reference sequence). Trimming left V 3 bases short and J 7 bases short, with 13 bases between. The CDR3 consists of 14 residues. The CDR3 region is CASSFAARVNEQFF. CDR3 nucleotide sequence: TGTGCCAGCAGTTTCGCGGCCAGGGTGAATGAGCAGTTCTTC.

V and J are TRBV7-3 and TRBJ2-5, with a possible D match to TRBD2 (6 bases). The V and J ends lost 3 bases and 5 bases respectively, with 16 bases between them. CDR3 length equals 15 residues. The V gene's germline CDR1 is SGHTA and CDR2 FQGTGA. The CDR3 DNA reads as TGTGCCAGCAGCTTGACGTCGGGGGAGCATGAGACCCAGTACTTC. Translated, it gives CASSLTSGEHETQYF.

This clone has a single count. The chain uses TRBV19 and TRBJ1-2, with 7 bases fitting TRBD1. V lost 3 bases and J lost 6; bases outside the gene matches: 7. Germline values: CDR1 LNHDA, CDR2 SQIVND (reference sequence). This CDR3 is 14 amino acids long. CDR3: CASSIHTGADGYTF. CDR3 coding DNA: TGTGCCAGTAGTATTCACACAGGGGCTGATGGCTACACCTTC.

The V call is TRBV5-6, the J call TRBJ1-5; D is possibly TRBD1 (6 bases). Germline CDR1 SGHDT, CDR2 YYEEEE. This CDR3 is 15 amino acids long. The V gene lost 3 bases and the J gene lost 0 bases, with 10 bases spanning the gap. For the CDR3, the DNA is TGTGCCAGCAGCTCGGGACAACTTAGCAATCAGCCCCAGCATTTT. Amino acids: CASSSGQLSNQPQHF.

This rearrangement joins TRBV6-4 to TRBJ1-4; TRBD1 might be the D (6 bases). This CDR3 has 13 amino acids. Between the trimmed V and J ends, which lost 4 bases and 7 bases, there was a span of 10 bases. Germline V lookup: CDR1 MRHNA, CDR2 SNTAGT. The CDR3: CASSATGGEKLFF. The DNA of the CDR3 is TGTGCCAGCAGTGCGACAGGAGGTGAAAAACTGTTTTTT.

The chain links TRBV30 to TRBJ1-2; TRBD1 might be the D (6 bases). The V gene's germline CDR1 is GTSNPN and CDR2 SVGIG (reference sequence). The germline V and J ends were trimmed by 3 bases and 7 bases, with 18 bases remaining between them. The CDR3 is 14 amino acids. CDR3 region: CAWRVSPRGGGYTF. For the CDR3, the DNA is TGTGCCTGGAGGGTTTCTCCCAGGGGCGGTGGCTACACCTTC.

This clone was picked up a small number of times. The chain employs TRBV28 and TRBJ2-7; 11 bases are a match to TRBD1. Germline V gene lookup returns CDR1 MDHEN and CDR2 SYDVKM. J was trimmed by 6 bases and V by 9 bases; bases with no gene match: 10. This CDR3 has 14 residues. DNA for the CDR3: TGTGCCAGTACTTTCCCCGGGACAGGGGGCGAGCAGTACTTC. This gives the protein CASTFPGTGGEQYF. The variable domain in full, with the rest retrieved from reference TRBV28 and TRBJ2-7, is DVKVTQSSRYLVKRTGEKVFLECVQDMDHENMFWYRQDPGLGLRLIYFSYDVKMKEKGDIPEGYSVSREKKERFSLILESASTNQTSMYLCASTFPGTGGEQYFGPGTRLTVT.

This clone showed up just once. The V gene is TRBV27, the J gene TRBJ1-3, with a possible D match to TRBD1 (6 bases). Trimming took 5 bases from V and 4 from J, leaving 21 bases between them. The CDR3 covers 17 residues. Per the germline V gene, CDR1 is MNHEY and CDR2 is SMNVEV (reference sequence). In nucleotides, the CDR3 is TGTGCCAGCAGTCCTATCTCAGGGGCCCTCCTCGGAAACACCATATATTTT. As protein: CASSPISGALLGNTIYF.

The chain combines TRBV27 with TRBJ2-1; the match to TRBD1 covers 7 bases. V lost 3 bases to trimming and J lost 5 bases; unmatched junction nucleotides: 4. The CDR3 sequence is 14 residues long. CDR1 and CDR2 (germline): MNHEY, SMNVEV (reference sequence). In nucleotides, the CDR3 is TGTGCCAGCAGTTTCTCCGGGACAGACAATGAGCAGTTCTTC. Its translation is CASSFSGTDNEQFF.

V gene TRBV9 combines with J gene TRBJ2-5, with unresolved D. The CDR3 covers 14 residues. Trimming took 3 bases from V and 0 from J, leaving 9 bases between them. The V gene's germline CDR1 is SGDLS and CDR2 YYNGEE. CDR3 amino acids: CASSGGTYQETQYF. CDR3 coding DNA: TGTGCCAGCAGCGGCGGTACTTACCAAGAGACCCAGTACTTC. The entire variable domain, with the rest obtained from reference TRBV9 and TRBJ2-5, is as follows: DSGVTQTPKHLITATGQRVTLRCSPRSGDLSVYWYQQSLDQGLQFLIQYYNGEERAKGNILERFSAQQFPDLHSELNLSSLELGDSALYFCASSGGTYQETQYFGPGTRLLVL.

The J gene is TRBJ1-4, the V gene TRBV5-1, with D maybe TRBD1 (5 bases). This CDR3 contains 15 residues. Looked up from germline, CDR1 is SGHRS and CDR2 is YFSETQ. Trimming stripped 0 bases from V and 6 bases from J, with 12 bases between. The CDR3: CASSLGGLSYEKLFF. Written as DNA, the CDR3 is TGCGCCAGCAGCTTGGGGGGACTGAGCTATGAAAAACTGTTTTTT.

The chain is built from TRBV27 and TRBJ1-1; D gene uncertain. V lost 4 bases to trimming and J lost 0 bases, with 15 bases between them. The CDR3 length is 16 residues. CDR1 MNHEY and CDR2 SMNVEV come from the germline V gene (reference sequence). The DNA of the CDR3 is TGTGCCAGCAGTTCATCAAGCGCGGGTATGAACACTGAAGCTTTCTTT. It codes for CASSSSSAGMNTEAFF.

The rearrangement joins TRBV6-2 or TRBV6-3 to TRBJ2-2, with D possibly TRBD2 on 6 matching bases. The CDR3 totals 15 residues. V lost 4 bases to trimming and J lost 4 bases, with 13 bases between them. In germline, CDR1 is MNHEY, CDR2 SVGEGT. CDR3 region: CASSLWRVGTGELFF. The CDR3 DNA is TGTGCCAGCAGTTTGTGGAGGGTTGGCACCGGGGAGCTGTTTTTT.